This T cell receptor beta chain was profiled in a study of post-analysis software for immune sequencing data (dated by TCRdb to between 2014 and 2017). The study in broad terms: Relapsing-remitting, secondary progressive and progressive-relapsing multiple sclerosis were recorded as disease courses, and subtype annotation was lacking for some patients. The multiple sclerosis patient repertoires were compared with around ten previously published healthy control repertoires from donors aged about 6 to 28 years. A subset of samples was prepared in parallel using single-end sample barcoding, then pooled and co-amplified after Illumina adapter ligation. The full study reports these points: Direct clustering with F measure revealed strong co-clustering of samples prepared in the same batch, which led to a batch-effect correction. The control group was slightly older than the multiple sclerosis patient group. Normalized Chao1 diversity was significantly lower in multiple sclerosis patients than controls, suggesting substantial peripheral T-cell clonal expansion. Roughly 5 TRBV segments, including TRBV5-6, TRBV5-1 and TRBV20-1, were significantly more frequent in patients than controls.

The method was PCR. For sequencing, an Illumina HiSeq 2500 was employed. Unique molecular identifiers were incorporated into TCR beta cDNA libraries to reduce PCR and sequencing biases. Per 1 to 10 million input T cells, approximately 500,000 cDNA molecules were obtained, such that each molecule approximated one T cell. Patient libraries were prepared and sequenced with the same protocol used for the earlier healthy control dataset. Samples belonging to the same batch were prepared together, multiplexed and sequenced on a shared HiSeq lane. The paper's data handling went like this. MIGEC was used to process the raw barcoded reads, and molecular identifier groups with only a single read were discarded before consensus assembly and CDR3 extraction. Clonotype tables were post-analysed with VDJtools, and diversity was normalized by down-sampling all datasets to the smallest sample size. In repertoire overlap clustering, CDR3 amino acid sequences, but not nucleotide sequences, were matched to correct batch-related cross-sample contamination. TCRdb ran its own pipeline on the public reads, namely fastp trimming at Q25 and MiXCR clone calling, and kept in-frame beta chains. Each CDR3 protein gets just one entry, which takes the most common genes and DNA from the rows behind it. Clone size and V and J calls follow TCRdb, not the original study. The sample yields approximately 180,000 distinct CDR3 sequences; 30% were counted once. Roughly 1.6% of the sample is taken by the ten largest.

This clonotype was recorded many times. Its antigen has not been determined. The input lacks base qualities; no much larger clone sits a single base away. As encoded in the germline V gene (reference sequence), CDR1 is DFQATT while CDR2 is SNEGSKA. Relative to germline, V is missing 6 bases and J is missing 0 bases, with 7 bases of the junction outside any gene match. The CDR3 runs 14 amino acids, cysteine and phenylalanine included. This entry keeps only the CDR3 DNA: 42 bases, framed from base 1. To demonstrate the VDJtools post-analysis software, TCR beta repertoires were profiled from the peripheral blood of about a dozen young patients with multiple sclerosis. The patients with multiple sclerosis were children and adolescents between roughly 6 and 17 years of age.

This TCR was sampled from a girl aged 5-17 years with multiple sclerosis. The rearrangement combines TRBV20-1 with TRBJ2-5; the central 7 bases match TRBD1. Input material: blood. DNA sequence: TGCAGTGCCAGATCACAGGGGAACCAAGAGACCCAGTACTTC. The encoded protein is CSARSQGNQETQYF.